This T cell receptor (beta chain) was identified during a study of blood T cell repertoires in COVID-19. Assay: immunoSEQ multiplex PCR; the TCRdb copy retains only in-frame clones and omits some. This sample yields approximately 210,000 clones, of which roughly 85% are seen a single time; less than 4% belongs to the top ten. This CDR3 has 15 amino acids. The ends lost 6 bases at V and 5 bases at J; junction bases unmatched: 10. CDR1 and CDR2 (germline): SEHNR, FQNEAQ (reference sequence). The rearrangement links TRBV7-9 to TRBJ2-5; 9 bases fit TRBD1. This TCR was recovered from a woman of 80 years or more with acute or convalescent COVID-19. Source material: peripheral blood. The CDR3 DNA follows: TGTGCCAGCAGATTGGGGACAGGGCGGCTGGAGACCCAGTACTTC. Translation: CASRLGTGRLETQYF.